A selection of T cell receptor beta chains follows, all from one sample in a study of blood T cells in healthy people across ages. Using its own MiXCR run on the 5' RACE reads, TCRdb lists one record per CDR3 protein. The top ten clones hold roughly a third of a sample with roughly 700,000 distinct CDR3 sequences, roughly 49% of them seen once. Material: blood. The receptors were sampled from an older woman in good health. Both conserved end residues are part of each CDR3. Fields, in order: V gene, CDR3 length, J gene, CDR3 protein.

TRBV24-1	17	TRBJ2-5	CATSIGQVGGSSETQYF
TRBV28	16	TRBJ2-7	CASSLLRDRSAYEQYF
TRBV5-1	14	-	CASSFTSTSYEQYF
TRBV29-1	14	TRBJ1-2	CSVVPRDLNYGYTF
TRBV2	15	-	CASSFRDSGKETQYF
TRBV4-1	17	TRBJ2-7	CASSIRLAGGNSYEQYF
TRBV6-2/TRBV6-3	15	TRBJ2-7	CASSRAGTGYYEQYF
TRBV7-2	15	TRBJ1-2	CASSSNRGKVDGYTF
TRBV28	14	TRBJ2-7	CASGYEDQANEQYF
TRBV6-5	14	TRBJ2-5	CASTASGSVETQYF
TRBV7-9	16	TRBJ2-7	CASSELLSGNSYEQYF
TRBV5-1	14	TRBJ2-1	CASSVQAGPGEQFF
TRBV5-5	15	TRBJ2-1	CASSELAGITNEQFF
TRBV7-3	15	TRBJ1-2	CASSLTGEGSYGYTF
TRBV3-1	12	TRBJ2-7	CASSQGGSEQYF
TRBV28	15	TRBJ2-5	CASRTTVRSKETQYF
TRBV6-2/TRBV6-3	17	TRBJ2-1	CASSTTKGGRERNEQFF
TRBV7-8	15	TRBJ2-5	CASSLRDRFQETQYF
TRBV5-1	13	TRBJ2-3	CASSLDHGDTQYF
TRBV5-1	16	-	CASSLAVRGRKETQYF
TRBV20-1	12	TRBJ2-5	CSAETDQETQYF
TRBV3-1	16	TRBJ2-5	CASSHGTSGRGNEQYF
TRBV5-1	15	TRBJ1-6	CASSIRGRDNSPLHF
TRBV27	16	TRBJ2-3	CASTLTGGGGTDTQYF
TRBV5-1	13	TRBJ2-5	CASTEPLQETQYF
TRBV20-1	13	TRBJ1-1	CSASGPASTEAFF
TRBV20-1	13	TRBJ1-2	CSADKHRDYGYTF
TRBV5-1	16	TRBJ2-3	CASSRGLADPTDTQYF
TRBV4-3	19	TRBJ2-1	CASSHPKASGRETHNEQFF
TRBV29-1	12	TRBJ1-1	CSAAGPGTEAFF
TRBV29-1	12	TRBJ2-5	CSGDWGQETQYF
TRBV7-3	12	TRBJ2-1	CASSLSSGEQFF
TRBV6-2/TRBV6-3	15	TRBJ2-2	CASSYGGSSAGELFF
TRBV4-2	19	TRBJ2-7	CASSQDSGRALVPSYEQYF
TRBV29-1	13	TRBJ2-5	CSLRDRAQETQYF
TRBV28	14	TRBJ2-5	CASSPAGGLETQYF
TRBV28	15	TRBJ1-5	CASSSDRLKPQPQHF
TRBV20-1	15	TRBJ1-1	CSARDRRKGNTEAFF
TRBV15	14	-	CATSREPNRETQYF
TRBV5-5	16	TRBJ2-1	CASSIGQGVSYNEQFF
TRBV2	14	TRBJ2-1	CASTRSTSYNEQFF
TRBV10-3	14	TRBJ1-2	CAIRPFTANYGYTF
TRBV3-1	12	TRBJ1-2	CASSLTGLGYTF
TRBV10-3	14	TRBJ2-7	CAIRGGQGVYEQYF
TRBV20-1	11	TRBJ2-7	CSAEQGYEQYF
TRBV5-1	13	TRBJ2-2	CASSVGHPGELFF
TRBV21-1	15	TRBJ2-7	CASNGGAGATYEQYF
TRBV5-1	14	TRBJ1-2	CASSSGTGGYGYTF
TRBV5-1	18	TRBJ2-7	CASSLIAPSARNSYEQYF
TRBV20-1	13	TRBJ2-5	CSAREPYQETQYF
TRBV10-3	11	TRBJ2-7	CAIGLAYEQYF
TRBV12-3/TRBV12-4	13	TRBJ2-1	CASRDGTYNEQFF
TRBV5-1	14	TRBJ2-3	CASSPSGRADTQYF
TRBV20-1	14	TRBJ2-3	CSARDGRFTDTQYF
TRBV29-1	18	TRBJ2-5	CSVEDPRLAESLQETQYF
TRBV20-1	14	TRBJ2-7	CSARGEGKTYEQYF
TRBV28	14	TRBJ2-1	CASRLAGPYNEQFF
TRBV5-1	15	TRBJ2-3	CASGWGASSTDTQYF
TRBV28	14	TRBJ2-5	CASRVWDSQETQYF
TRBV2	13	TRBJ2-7	CASKEGPTYEQYF